The clone carrying this T cell receptor (beta chain) has only a few counts. The source of the sample is a study of T cell responses to AZD1222 COVID-19 vaccine. Profiled with immunoSEQ multiplex PCR; TCRdb holds only in-frame clones, not every one. This table has 65,000 to 75,000 clones, around 89% appearing once. This CDR3 has 13 residues. The germline V gene encodes CDR1 SGHNT and CDR2 YYREEE (reference sequence). The ends were cut back, 1 base at V and 9 bases at J, with 11 bases in the middle. The source is an adult who received the MenACWY meningococcal vaccine as a control. The rearrangement joins TRBV5-4 to TRBJ1-5; D remains unclear. Here the sequenced sample was peripheral blood, taken 28 days after the second dose of the MenACWY control vaccine. The CDR3 loop reads CASSLLGSGPQHF. The CDR3, as DNA: TGTGCCAGCAGCTTGCTAGGCTCGGGGCCCCAGCATTTT.